The 20 T cell receptor beta chains given below trace back to one sample, sequenced in a study of blood T cell repertoires in COVID-19. Libraries were prepared by immunoSEQ multiplex PCR; TCRdb keeps only in-frame clonotypes and omits some of them. Altogether tens of thousands of clones are present, roughly 86% being singletons, with the ten largest covering 1.2%. The sequenced sample consisted of peripheral blood. Every receptor here comes from a woman of 80 years or more with acute or convalescent COVID-19.

The rearrangement links TRBV24-1 to TRBJ2-3; 11 bases line up with TRBD2. There are 17 residues in the CDR3. CDR1 and CDR2 from the germline V gene are KGHDR and SFDVKD. J was trimmed by 6 bases and V by 7 bases; bases with no gene match: 14. The CDR3 here is CATSPALTSGVVDTQYF. The CDR3, as DNA: TGTGCCACCAGCCCTGCACTGACTAGCGGGGTTGTGGATACGCAGTATTTT.

The V gene is TRBV10-2, the J gene TRBJ1-2; 7 nucleotides align to TRBD1. Germline CDR1 WSHSY, CDR2 SAAADI. The V and J ends lost 0 bases and 6 bases, in that order; junction bases with no gene match: 10. The CDR3 is made up of 16 amino acids. The CDR3 sequence is CASSESVGTAPHGYTF. CDR3 sequence (DNA): TGCGCCAGCAGTGAGTCGGTCGGGACAGCCCCTCATGGCTACACCTTC.

The chain has TRBV28 and TRBJ1-1, with D possibly TRBD1 on 5 matching bases. The CDR3 sequence is 14 residues long. The germline V gene has CDR1 MDHEN and CDR2 SYDVKM. V lost 6 bases and J lost 1, with 12 bases in between. CDR3 residues: CASSAPGQNTEAFF. The DNA for the CDR3 is TGTGCCAGCAGCGCCCCTGGACAGAACACTGAAGCTTTCTTT.

The chain is built from TRBV5-5 and TRBJ1-2, with 10 bases fitting TRBD1. The CDR3 has 16 amino acids. Per germline, CDR1 SGHKS and CDR2 YYEKEE (reference sequence). The V segment lost 4 bases and the J segment 4 bases; nucleotides outside the gene matches: 10. The CDR3 region is CASSPLPGTGAYGYTF. DNA of the CDR3: TGTGCCAGCAGCCCCTTGCCCGGGACAGGGGCCTATGGCTACACCTTC.

There are a few counts of this clone. This chain links TRBV11-3 with TRBJ2-2; TRBD2 matches at 13 bases. Germline CDR1 SGHNT, CDR2 YENEEA. The CDR3 spans 16 residues. The J segment lost 5 bases and the V segment lost 4 bases, leaving 4 bases of the junction unmatched. CDR3 DNA sequence: TGTGCCAGCAGCTCCGGACTAGCGGGAGATACCGGGGAGCTGTTTTTT. This codes for CASSSGLAGDTGELFF.

This rearrangement joins TRBV3-1 (or the pseudogene TRBV3-2) to TRBJ2-1; TRBD2 is a possible D gene (6 bases). The germline CDR1 and CDR2 sequences are LGHDT and YNNKEL (reference sequence). This CDR3 has 14 amino acids. Trimming left V 4 bases short and J 5 bases short, with 12 bases between. Written as DNA, the CDR3 is TGTGCCAGCAGCCCCCCTAGCGCAGACAATGAGCAGTTCTTC. Translation gives CASSPPSADNEQFF.

The chain combines TRBV10-2 with TRBJ1-4; TRBD1 might be the D (5 bases). This CDR3 comprises 15 residues. The ends were cut back, 3 bases at V and 7 bases at J, with 15 bases in the middle. CDR1 WSHSY and CDR2 SAAADI come from the germline V gene. The CDR3 bases are TGCGCCAGCAGTGATCCCGGGGGAAAGGGTGAAAAACTGTTTTTT. Translation gives CASSDPGGKGEKLFF.

The V call is TRBV11-2, the J call TRBJ2-7, with TRBD1 matching over 9 bases. The CDR3 runs to 14 residues. CDR1 is SGHAT, CDR2 FQNNGV, per germline. V lost 4 bases to trimming and J lost 6 bases; unmatched junction nucleotides: 7. This chain's CDR3 is CASSSWDREGEQYF. CDR3 nucleotide sequence: TGTGCCAGCAGCTCATGGGACAGGGAGGGCGAGCAGTACTTC.

V is TRBV5-1 and J is TRBJ2-7; 8 bases align to TRBD1. Trimming removed 0 bases from V and 2 bases from J; junction bases left unmatched: 4. This CDR3 region has 15 residues. The germline gives CDR1 SGHRS, CDR2 YFSETQ. The CDR3 loop reads CASSLGGTGAYEQYF. CDR3 bases: TGCGCCAGCAGCTTGGGGGGGACAGGAGCCTACGAGCAGTACTTC. Drawing the rest from reference TRBV5-1 and TRBJ2-7, the complete variable domain is KAGVTQTPRYLIKTRGQQVTLSCSPISGHRSVSWYQQTPGQGLQFLFEYFSETQRNKGNFPGRFSGRQFSNSRSEMNVSTLELGDSALYLCASSLGGTGAYEQYFGPGTRLTVT.

The chain links TRBV5-1 to TRBJ2-5, with 13 bases that match TRBD2. The CDR3 has 16 amino acids. Germline CDR1 is SGHRS and CDR2 is YFSETQ. The trim removed 5 bases at V and 4 bases at J, leaving 8 bases unmatched. CDR3 nucleotide sequence: TGCGCCAGCAGGACTAGCGGGGGGACCGGCGGAGAGACCCAGTACTTC. As protein: CASRTSGGTGGETQYF.

This clone came up once. This sequence joins TRBV6-5 and TRBJ1-6; TRBD1 is a possible D gene (5 bases). Trimming removed 6 bases at V and 10 bases at J, with 16 bases between. This CDR3 region has 14 residues. Germline V CDR1 and CDR2: MNHEY, SVGAGI. CDR3 nucleotide sequence: TGTGCCAGCAGCCCCCGTGGCGGGGGGTCACCCCTCCACTTT. Its translation: CASSPRGGGSPLHF.

The chain joins TRBV7-2 to TRBJ2-3, with TRBD2 identical over 9 bases. The CDR3 length is 17 residues. V lost 1 base and J lost 3; bases outside the gene matches: 8. Per germline, CDR1 SGHTA and CDR2 FQGNSA. The CDR3 coding sequence is TGTGCCAGCAGCTTAGGGGCACCGGGACTAGCTACAGATACGCAGTATTTT. This codes for CASSLGAPGLATDTQYF.

The chain couples TRBV11-3 to TRBJ1-6; D gene unclear. CDR1 is SGHNT and CDR2 is YENEEA in the germline V gene. CDR3 size: 17 residues. The germline V and J ends were trimmed by 2 bases and 7 bases, with 18 bases remaining between them. Here the CDR3 reads CASSLTLGAGGNSPLHF. CDR3 in DNA: TGTGCCAGCAGCTTAACTCTAGGTGCTGGTGGCAATTCACCCCTCCACTTT.

The rearrangement links TRBV4-1 to TRBJ1-6; no clear D gene. Germline V gene lookup returns CDR1 MGHRA and CDR2 YSYEKL. The V and J ends lost 0 bases and 3 bases respectively, with 12 bases between them. The CDR3 spans 17 residues. The CDR3: CASSQEWQVNYNSPLHF. The CDR3 DNA is TGCGCCAGCAGCCAAGAATGGCAGGTCAACTATAATTCACCCCTCCACTTT.

The chain couples TRBV5-5 to TRBJ2-7; 9 bases map to TRBD1. The CDR3 runs 14 residues. Germline V lookup: CDR1 SGHKS, CDR2 YYEKEE (reference sequence). The junction had 4 bases not matched to a gene; V was cut back by 4 bases and J by 2 bases. The CDR3 region has the DNA TGTGCCAGCAGCGGGACAGGGATGACCTACGAGCAGTACTTC. Amino acid sequence: CASSGTGMTYEQYF.

The chain links TRBV5-4 to TRBJ2-1; 10 nucleotides agree with TRBD2. The junction had 10 bases not matched to a gene; V was cut back by 0 bases and J by 7 bases. The CDR3 is made up of 17 amino acids. The germline gives CDR1 SGHNT, CDR2 YYREEE (reference sequence). CDR3 residues: CASSLEPLAGVSNEQFF. The CDR3 region has the DNA TGTGCCAGCAGCTTGGAACCCCTAGCGGGAGTATCAAATGAGCAGTTCTTC. Full variable domain (outside the CDR3, taken from reference TRBV5-4 and TRBJ2-1): ETGVTQSPTHLIKTRGQQVTLRCSSQSGHNTVSWYQQALGQGPQFIFQYYREEENGRGNFPPRFSGLQFPNYSSELNVNALELDDSALYLCASSLEPLAGVSNEQFFGPGTRLTVL.

The chain uses TRBV4-2 and TRBJ1-3; 7 bases line up with TRBD1. Germline V gene lookup returns CDR1 LGHNA and CDR2 YNFKEQ. V lost 0 bases, J lost 3 bases, and 5 bases stayed unmatched. This CDR3 is built from 16 residues. Here the CDR3 DNA reads TGTGCCAGCAGCCAAGAGGAGGGGGCGCTTGGAAACACCATATATTTT. Its protein is CASSQEEGALGNTIYF.

The rearrangement joins TRBV7-2 to TRBJ2-7; 9 positions agree with TRBD1. With V trimmed by 2 bases and J by 3 bases, 5 bases remained unmatched. Germline V gene data show CDR1 as SGHTA and CDR2 as FQGNSA. This CDR3 contains 15 residues. CDR3 amino acids: CASSLRGDRDYEQYF. The CDR3 bases are TGTGCCAGCAGCTTACGAGGGGACAGGGACTACGAGCAGTACTTC.

This chain connects TRBV6-2 or TRBV6-3 to TRBJ1-1; D gene ambiguous. V was trimmed by 2 bases and J by 4 bases, leaving 8 bases between them. Germline V gene data show CDR1 as MNHEY and CDR2 as SVGEGT. The CDR3 contains 13 residues. The CDR3 is CASSYPRGTEAFF. The CDR3 coding sequence is TGTGCCAGCAGTTACCCCAGAGGCACTGAAGCTTTCTTT.

Here the CDR3 reads CASRHTRRTGASGANVLTF. As DNA, the CDR3 is TGTGCCAGCAGACATACGCGTAGGACAGGGGCCTCTGGGGCCAACGTCCTGACTTTC. V gene TRBV28 combines with J gene TRBJ2-6; 9 bases line up with TRBD1. V lost 6 bases and J lost 0; bases outside the gene matches: 12. The CDR3 totals 19 residues. CDR1 is MDHEN, CDR2 SYDVKM, per germline.